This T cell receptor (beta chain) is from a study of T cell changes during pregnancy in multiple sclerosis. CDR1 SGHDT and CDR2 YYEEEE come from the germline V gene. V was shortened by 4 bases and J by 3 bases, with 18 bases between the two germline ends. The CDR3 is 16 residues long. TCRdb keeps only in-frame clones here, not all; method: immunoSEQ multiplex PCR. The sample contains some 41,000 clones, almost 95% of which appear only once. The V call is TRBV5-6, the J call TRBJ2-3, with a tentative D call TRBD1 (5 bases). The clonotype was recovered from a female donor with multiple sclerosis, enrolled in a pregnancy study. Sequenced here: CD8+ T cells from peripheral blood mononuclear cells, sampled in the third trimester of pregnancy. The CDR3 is CASSRSGRSSTDTQYF. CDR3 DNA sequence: TGTGCCAGCAGCCGATCAGGGCGCTCTTCGACAGATACGCAGTATTTT. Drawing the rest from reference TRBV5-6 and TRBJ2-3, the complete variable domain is DAGVTQSPTHLIKTRGQQVTLRCSPKSGHDTVSWYQQALGQGPQFIFQYYEEEERQRGNFPDRFSGHQFPNYSSELNVNALLLGDSALYLCASSRSGRSSTDTQYFGPGTRLTVL.